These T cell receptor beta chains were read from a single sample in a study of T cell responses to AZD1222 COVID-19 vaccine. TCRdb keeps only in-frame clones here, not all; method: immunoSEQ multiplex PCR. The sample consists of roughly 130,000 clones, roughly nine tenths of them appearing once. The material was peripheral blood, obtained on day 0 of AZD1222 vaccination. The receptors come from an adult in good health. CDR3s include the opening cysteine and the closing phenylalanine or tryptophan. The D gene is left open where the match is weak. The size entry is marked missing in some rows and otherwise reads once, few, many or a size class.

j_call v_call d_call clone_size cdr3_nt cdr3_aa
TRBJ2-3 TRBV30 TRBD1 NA TGTGCCTGGAGTGGAAAGACAGGGCCCAGAGGAAACCAGTATTTT CAWSGKTGPRGNQYF
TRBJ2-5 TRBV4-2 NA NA TGTGCCAGCCAAGTCGGGCCTTTAGAAGAGACCCAGTACTTC CASQVGPLEETQYF
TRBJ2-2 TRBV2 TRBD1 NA TGTGCCAGCAGTGAAGCCCTACAGGGGGGCGGGGAGCTGTTTTTT CASSEALQGGGELFF
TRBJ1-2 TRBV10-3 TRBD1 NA TGTGCCATCAGTGAGTCTTATATCGGGACAGGGAATGGCTACACCTTC CAISESYIGTGNGYTF
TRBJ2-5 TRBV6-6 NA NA TGTGCCAGCAGTAATCAGGGTGTCCAAGAGACCCAGTACTTC CASSNQGVQETQYF
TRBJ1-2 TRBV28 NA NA TGTGCCAGCAGCATCGGACATAACTATGGCTACACCTTC CASSIGHNYGYTF
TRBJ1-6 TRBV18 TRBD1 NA TGTGCCAGCTCACCAGGGGGACAGAATTCACCCCTCCACTTT CASSPGGQNSPLHF
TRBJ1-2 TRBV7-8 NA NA TGTGCCAGCAACCCGGACGGGAATAATTATGGCTACACCTTC CASNPDGNNYGYTF
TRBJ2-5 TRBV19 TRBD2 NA TGTGCCACTTCTAGCGGGGGCTTCCAAGAGACCCAGTACTTC CATSSGGFQETQYF
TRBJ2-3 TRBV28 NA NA TGTGCCAGCAGTTTAACCCGACAGGGCACAGATACGCAGTATTTT CASSLTRQGTDTQYF
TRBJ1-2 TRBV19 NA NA TGTGCCAGTAGTATTCCCGGATCTTATGGCTACACCTTC CASSIPGSYGYTF
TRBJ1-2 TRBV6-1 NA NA TGTGCCAGCAGTGACAGGGCAATCTGGGCTAACTATGGCTACACCTTC CASSDRAIWANYGYTF
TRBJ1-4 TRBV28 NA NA TGTGCCAGCAGTTTAATAGGGTCTGAAAAACTGTTTTTT CASSLIGSEKLFF
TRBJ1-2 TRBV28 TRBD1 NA TGTGCCAGCAGTTTCCCCTGGGGGACAGGGGATGCTAACTATGGCTACACCTTC CASSFPWGTGDANYGYTF
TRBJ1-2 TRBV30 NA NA TGTGCCTTTGACAGGTTAAACAACTATGGCTACACCTTC CAFDRLNNYGYTF
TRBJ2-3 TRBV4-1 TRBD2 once TGCGCCAGCAGCCAAAAGCGGGGGACAGATACGCAGTATTTT CASSQKRGTDTQYF
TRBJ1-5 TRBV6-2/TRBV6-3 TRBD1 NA TGTGCCAGCAGTTACGGGACAGGGGACGCCCGAAAGCCCCAGCATTTT CASSYGTGDARKPQHF
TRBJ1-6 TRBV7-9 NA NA TGTGCCAGCAGCTTTCGTGACGGACAGAGCTCCTATAATTCACCCCTCCACTTT CASSFRDGQSSYNSPLHF
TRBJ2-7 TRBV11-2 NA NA TGTGCCAGCAGCTTAGATCGGTCCAGGGGTGTCAGCTCCTACGAGCAGTACTTC CASSLDRSRGVSSYEQYF
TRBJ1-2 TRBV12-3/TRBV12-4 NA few TGTGCCAGCAGTCCCCGGGGCGATGGCTACACCTTC CASSPRGDGYTF
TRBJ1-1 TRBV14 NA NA TGTGCCAGCAGCCAGGGTCTCGACACTGAAGCTTTCTTT CASSQGLDTEAFF
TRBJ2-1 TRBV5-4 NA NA TGTGCCAGCAGCTTGGGTGACAAAGCGTACAATGAGCAGTTCTTC CASSLGDKAYNEQFF
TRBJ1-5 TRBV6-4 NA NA TGTGCCAGCAGCCCGGACGGCGCTCAGCCCCAGCATTTT CASSPDGAQPQHF
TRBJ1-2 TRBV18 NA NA TGTGCCAGCTCACCCCAAGGGTCCGACTATGGCTACACCTTC CASSPQGSDYGYTF
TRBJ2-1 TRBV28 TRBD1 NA TGTGCCAGCAGGGGGACAGGGGAAGTCTTC CASRGTGEVF
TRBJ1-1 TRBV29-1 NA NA TGCAGCGTCACAGTAGTGAACACTGAAGCTTTCTTT CSVTVVNTEAFF
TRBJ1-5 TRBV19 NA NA TGTGCCAGTAGTATTGAGGGTGGGCAGCCCCAGCATTTT CASSIEGGQPQHF
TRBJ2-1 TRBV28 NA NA TGTGCCAGTCACAGTCCCCCCTACAATGAGCAGTTCTTC CASHSPPYNEQFF
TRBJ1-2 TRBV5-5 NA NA TGTGCCAGCAGCGCGGCCTATGGCTACACCTTC CASSAAYGYTF
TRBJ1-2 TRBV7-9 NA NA TGTGCCAGCAGCTTGGACAGATTCTATGGCTACACCTTC CASSLDRFYGYTF
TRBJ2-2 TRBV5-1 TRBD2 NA TGCGCCAGCAGTAGGGGACTAGCGGGGATCAACACCGGGGAGCTGTTTTTT CASSRGLAGINTGELFF
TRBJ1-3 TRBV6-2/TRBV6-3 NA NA TGTGCCAGCAGTTACGGAACAGGGTCCTCTGGAAACACCATATATTTT CASSYGTGSSGNTIYF
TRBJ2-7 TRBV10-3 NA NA TGTGCCACCAGCGGCGCCGGGAGCTCCTACGAGCAGTACTTC CATSGAGSSYEQYF
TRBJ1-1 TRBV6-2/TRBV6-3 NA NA TGTGCCAGCAGCGACTGGGACCTCAGGAACACTGAAGCTTTCTTT CASSDWDLRNTEAFF
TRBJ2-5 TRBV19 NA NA TGTGCCAGTAGACCCAGCCGGGTCCGGGAGACCCAGTACTTC CASRPSRVRETQYF
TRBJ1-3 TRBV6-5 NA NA TGTGCCAGCTCAGTGACTGGTGCAGGAAACACCATATATTTT CASSVTGAGNTIYF
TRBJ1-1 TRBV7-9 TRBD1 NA TGTGCCAGCAGCCCCCTGGGACAGGGGATACAGAACACTGAAGCTTTCTTT CASSPLGQGIQNTEAFF
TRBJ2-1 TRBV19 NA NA TGTGCCAGTAGTATGCCGGACAGAGAGACGATAAACAATGAGCAGTTCTTC CASSMPDRETINNEQFF
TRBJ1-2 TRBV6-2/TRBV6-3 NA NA TGTGCCAGCAGTGACTTGCTGACAGGTTTTTATGGCTACACCTTC CASSDLLTGFYGYTF